Only a few counts were recorded for the clone carrying this TCR beta chain. The sample belongs to a study of OX40 agonist ivuxolimab in advanced cancers. Study in general: The dose-escalation group included hepatocellular carcinoma, melanoma, renal cell carcinoma and head and neck cancer.

Libraries were prepared by immunoSEQ multiplex PCR; TCRdb keeps only in-frame clonotypes and omits some of them. The data show about 27,000 clones, with more than 70% seen just once and about 22% held by the top ten. The trim removed 3 bases at V and 6 bases at J, leaving 7 bases unmatched. The CDR3 is made up of 16 amino acids. CDR1 LGHNA and CDR2 YSLEER come from the germline V gene. Specimen: CD4+ or CD8+ T cells sorted from blood, collected in a trial of the OX40 agonist ivuxolimab. This receptor was obtained from an adult with an advanced solid tumor such as melanoma, head and neck, liver or kidney cancer. The rearrangement uses TRBV4-3 and TRBJ2-1; TRBD2 agrees at 11 bases. For the CDR3, the DNA is TGCGCCAGCAGCCAGACTCCGGGACTAGCGGCCAATGAGCAGTTCTTC. Protein: CASSQTPGLAANEQFF.